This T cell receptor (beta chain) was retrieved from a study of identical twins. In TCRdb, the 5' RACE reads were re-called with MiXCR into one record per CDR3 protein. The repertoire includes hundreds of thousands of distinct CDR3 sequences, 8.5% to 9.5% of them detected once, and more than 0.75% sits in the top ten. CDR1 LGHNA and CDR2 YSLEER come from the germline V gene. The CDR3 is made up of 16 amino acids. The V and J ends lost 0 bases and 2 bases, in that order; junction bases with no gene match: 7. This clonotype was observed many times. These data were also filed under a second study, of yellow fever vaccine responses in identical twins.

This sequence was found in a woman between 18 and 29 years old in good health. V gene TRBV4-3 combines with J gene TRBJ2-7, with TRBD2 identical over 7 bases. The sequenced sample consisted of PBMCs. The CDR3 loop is CASSQDRASGTYEQYF. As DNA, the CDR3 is TGCGCCAGCAGCCAAGATAGGGCTAGCGGAACCTACGAGCAGTACTTC.